This T cell receptor (beta chain) appears in the sequencing data of a study of shared clonotypes between healthy human individuals. Background on the study: A donor's plate count was three for CD4 naive and three for CD4 memory; CD8 naive had two and CD8 memory one. Study conclusions and caveats: Rarefaction showed sorted-subset sequencing was incomplete despite large depth.

Of note for this clone: Its antigen is as yet unknown.

Measured with immunoSEQ multiplex PCR; TCRdb has only the in-frame clones, and not every one. The data contain more than 2 million clones, around 95% of them singletons. The naive CD8 subset, CD45RO-negative cells positively selected for CCR7, excluded terminally differentiated effector memory CD45RA+ cells. The TCR comes from a man between 18 and 35 years old in good health. Some clones in this sample may be carry-over from other donors' samples. The specimen was naive CD8+ T cells from PBMCs.

The CDR3: CASSEALGSGYTDTQYF. The CDR3 coding sequence is TGTGCCAGCAGTGAAGCGTTGGGTAGCGGGTACACAGATACGCAGTATTTT. The chain has TRBV6-1 and TRBJ2-3; 7 nucleotides agree with TRBD2. The germline V gene has CDR1 MNHNS and CDR2 SASEGT. This CDR3 region has 17 residues. V lost 0 bases, J lost 2 bases, and 8 bases stayed unmatched.